This T cell receptor beta chain is drawn from a study of cytomegalovirus exposure and HLA in healthy donors. Whole-study findings and limits: In a later analysis, HLA-associated TCR beta chains were more clonally expanded than equally common others.

Comment on this clone: Its antigen remains unidentified.

Amplification used 60 Vbeta primers and 13 Jbeta primers. TCRdb's table, derived via immunoSEQ multiplex PCR, lists solely in-frame clones and lacks some. The profile shows about 140,000 clones, around two thirds of them singletons. This CDR3 spans 16 amino acids. J gave up 6 bases and V 1 base, and 7 bases lay outside the gene matches. The germline CDR1 and CDR2 sequences are SGHTA and FQGNSA. This TCR came from a male donor in good health and CMV-seronegative. The V gene is TRBV7-2, the J gene TRBJ2-3; 10 bases line up with TRBD2. Sequencing was done on a sample of PBMCs. The CDR3 loop reads CASSLDPAGGRDTQYF. The CDR3 bases are TGTGCCAGCAGCTTAGATCCAGCGGGGGGGCGGGATACGCAGTATTTT.